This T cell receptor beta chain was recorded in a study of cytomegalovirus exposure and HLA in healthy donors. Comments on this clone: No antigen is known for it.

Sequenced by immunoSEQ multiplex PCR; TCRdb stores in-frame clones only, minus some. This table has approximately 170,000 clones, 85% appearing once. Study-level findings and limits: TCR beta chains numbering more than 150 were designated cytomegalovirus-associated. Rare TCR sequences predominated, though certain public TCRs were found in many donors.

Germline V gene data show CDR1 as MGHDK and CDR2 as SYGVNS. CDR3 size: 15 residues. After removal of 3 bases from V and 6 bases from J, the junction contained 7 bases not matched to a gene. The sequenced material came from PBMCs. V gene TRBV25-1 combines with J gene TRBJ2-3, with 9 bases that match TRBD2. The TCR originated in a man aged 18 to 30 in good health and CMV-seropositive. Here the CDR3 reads CASSDLRGGADTQYF. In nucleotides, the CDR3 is TGTGCCAGCAGTGACCTCCGCGGGGGGGCGGATACGCAGTATTTT.